The clone carrying this T cell receptor beta chain was seen a few times. The antigen remains unidentified. This sample stems from a study of beta chain features in type 1 diabetes. The wider study: Patients and healthy donors were similar in age, gender and cell yields.

TCRB transcripts that were expressed got sequenced, as all of the isolated RNA had been reverse transcribed. The data were produced by immunoSEQ multiplex PCR, yet TCRdb's version contains in-frame clones alone and is incomplete. Seen here are some 900,000 clones, under 20% observed once, and the top ten hold 0.02% to 0.025%. Germline V lookup: CDR1 MGHDK, CDR2 SYGVNS. The CDR3 length is 15 residues. V lost 4 bases and J lost 1, with 10 bases in between. Study-wide findings and caveats: A closer apparent resemblance between naive, central memory and Treg TCRB repertoires was seen in patients than in healthy donors.

Each sorted population was over 98% pure. V and J are TRBV25-1 and TRBJ2-2, with D unresolved. The sample comprised naive CD4+ T cells from blood. This clonotype originated in a woman between 18 and 30 years old in good health. CDR3 coding DNA: TGTGCCAGCAGTGGAACAGTTCGGAACACCGGGGAGCTGTTTTTT. Amino acid sequence: CASSGTVRNTGELFF.